This TCR beta chain was sequenced for a study of CD8+ T cells in alopecia areata. Across the whole study: Tofacitinib therapy took 6 to 18 months; 6 months off drug came after. Overall study findings and caveats: Many expanded lesional clones stayed in scalp and blood while on tofacitinib. Given one nonresponder, whether baseline CD8+ expansion relates to response remains uncertain.

This CDR3 spans 16 amino acids. The V end was cut by 0 bases, the J end by 3 bases, with 15 bases between. RNA extraction and reverse transcription yielded cDNA as sequencing template. TCRdb's copy holds only in-frame clones and misses some; the assay was immunoSEQ multiplex PCR. The data contain roughly 200,000 clones, around half of them singletons. Note on this clone: Its antigen is currently unknown.

Described treatment: oral pan-JAK inhibitor, 5-10 mg twice daily. PBMCs were stained for CD3, CD4 and CD8, and CD4+ and CD8+ T cells were sorted. The rearrangement uses TRBV23-1 and TRBJ2-7; D ambiguous. TRBV23-1 is noted as an ORF with a role that remains uncertain. This material consisted of CD8+ T cells sorted from blood, taken at week 24, from a patient treated with tofacitinib. The receptor was isolated from a human donor with alopecia areata. The CDR3 nucleotides are TGCGCCAGCAGTCAATCCCCCTGTGGGGTAGGCTACGAGCAGTACTTC. Its protein product is CASSQSPCGVGYEQYF.